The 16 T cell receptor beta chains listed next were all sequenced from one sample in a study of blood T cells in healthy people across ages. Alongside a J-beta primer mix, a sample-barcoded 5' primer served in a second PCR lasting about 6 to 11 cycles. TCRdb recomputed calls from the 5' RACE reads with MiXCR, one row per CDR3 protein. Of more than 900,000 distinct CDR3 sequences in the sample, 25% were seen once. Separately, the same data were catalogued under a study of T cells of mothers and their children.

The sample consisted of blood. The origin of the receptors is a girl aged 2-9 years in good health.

The CDR3 region is CSGVSRAYEQYF. The CDR3 nucleotides read TGCAGCGGAGTTAGCAGAGCATACGAGCAGTACTTC. The chain combines TRBV29-1 with TRBJ2-7; D is unclear. Germline V gives CDR1 SQVTM, CDR2 ANQGSEA. The ends were cut back, 7 bases at V and 4 bases at J, with 14 bases in the middle. The CDR3 contains 12 residues.

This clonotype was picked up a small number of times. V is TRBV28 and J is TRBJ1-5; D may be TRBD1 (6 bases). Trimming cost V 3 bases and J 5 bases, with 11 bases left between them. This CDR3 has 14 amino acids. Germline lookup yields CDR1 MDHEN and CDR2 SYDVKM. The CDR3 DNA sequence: TGTGCCAGCAGTTTCGGACAGAGCTATCAGCCCCAGCATTTT. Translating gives CASSFGQSYQPQHF.

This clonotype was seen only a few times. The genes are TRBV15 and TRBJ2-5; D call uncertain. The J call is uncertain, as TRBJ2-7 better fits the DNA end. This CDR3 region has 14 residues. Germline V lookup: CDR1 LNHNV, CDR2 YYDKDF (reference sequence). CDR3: CATSRARVFYEQYF. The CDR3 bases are TGTGCCACCAGCAGAGCTCGGGTATTCTACGAGCAGTACTTC.

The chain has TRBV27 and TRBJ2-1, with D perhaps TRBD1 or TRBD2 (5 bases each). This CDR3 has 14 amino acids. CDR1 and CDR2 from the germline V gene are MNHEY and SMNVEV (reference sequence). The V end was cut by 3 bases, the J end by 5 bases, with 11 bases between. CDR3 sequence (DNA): TGTGCCAGCAGTTTTGGGACGAATAACAATGAGCAGTTCTTC. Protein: CASSFGTNNNEQFF.

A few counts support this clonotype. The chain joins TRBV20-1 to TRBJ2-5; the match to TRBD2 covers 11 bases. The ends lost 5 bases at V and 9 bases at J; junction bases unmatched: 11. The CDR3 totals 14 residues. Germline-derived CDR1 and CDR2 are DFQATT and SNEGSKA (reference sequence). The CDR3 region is CSASLAGAERAQYF. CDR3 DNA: TGCAGTGCTTCACTAGCGGGAGCGGAAAGGGCCCAGTACTTC.

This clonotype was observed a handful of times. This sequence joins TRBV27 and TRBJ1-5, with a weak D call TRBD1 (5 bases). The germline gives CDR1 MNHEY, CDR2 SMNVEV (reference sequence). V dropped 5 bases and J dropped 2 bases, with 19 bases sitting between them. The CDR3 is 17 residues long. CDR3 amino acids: CASSIVLRGGGNQPQHF. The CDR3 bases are TGTGCCAGCAGTATCGTACTTAGGGGTGGGGGCAATCAGCCCCAGCATTTT.

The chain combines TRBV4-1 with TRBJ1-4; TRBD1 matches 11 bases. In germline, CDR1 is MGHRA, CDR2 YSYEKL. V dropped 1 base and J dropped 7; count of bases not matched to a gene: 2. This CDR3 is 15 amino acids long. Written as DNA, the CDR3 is TGCGCCAGCAGCCAAGTGGGACAGGGGGGTGAAAAACTGTTTTTT. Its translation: CASSQVGQGGEKLFF.

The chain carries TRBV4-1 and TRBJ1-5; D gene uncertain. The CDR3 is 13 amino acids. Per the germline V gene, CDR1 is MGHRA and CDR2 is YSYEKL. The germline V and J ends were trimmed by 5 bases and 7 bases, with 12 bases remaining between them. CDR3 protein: CASSIGRSQPQHF. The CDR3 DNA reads TGCGCCAGCAGCATCGGCCGATCACAGCCCCAGCATTTT.

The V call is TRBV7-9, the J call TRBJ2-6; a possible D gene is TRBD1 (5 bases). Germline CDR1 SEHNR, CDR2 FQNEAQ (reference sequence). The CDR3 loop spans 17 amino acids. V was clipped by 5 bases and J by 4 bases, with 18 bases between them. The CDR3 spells CASSPWAGLYGANVLTF. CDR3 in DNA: TGTGCCAGCAGCCCGTGGGCAGGGTTGTACGGGGCCAACGTCCTGACTTTC.

CDR3 in DNA: TGTGCCAGCAGCTTAGCTCGGAGGGGTAGCACAGATACGCAGTATTTT. Translated: CASSLARRGSTDTQYF. The V gene is TRBV7-9, the J gene TRBJ2-3, with D possibly TRBD2 on 6 matching bases. CDR1 and CDR2 from the germline V gene are SEHNR and FQNEAQ (reference sequence). Trimming removed 0 bases at V and 0 bases at J, with 10 bases between. The CDR3 is 16 amino acids.

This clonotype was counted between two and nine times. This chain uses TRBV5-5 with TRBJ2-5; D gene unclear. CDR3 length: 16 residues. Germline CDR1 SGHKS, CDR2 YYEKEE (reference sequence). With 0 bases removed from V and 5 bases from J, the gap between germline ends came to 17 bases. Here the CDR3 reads CASSLGSRDLRETQYF. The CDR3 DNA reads TGTGCCAGCAGCTTGGGGAGTAGGGATCTTAGGGAGACCCAGTACTTC.

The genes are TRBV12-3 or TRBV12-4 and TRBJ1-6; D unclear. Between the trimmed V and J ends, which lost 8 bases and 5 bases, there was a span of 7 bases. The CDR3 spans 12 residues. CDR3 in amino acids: CASRMDNSPLHF. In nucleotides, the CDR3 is TGTGCCAGCCGAATGGATAATTCACCCCTCCACTTT.

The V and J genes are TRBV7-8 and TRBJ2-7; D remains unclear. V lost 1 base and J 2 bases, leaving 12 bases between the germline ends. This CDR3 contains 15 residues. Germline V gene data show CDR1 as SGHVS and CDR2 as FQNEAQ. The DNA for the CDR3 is TGTGCCAGCAGCTTAGGAGAGAAGGGCCCCTACGAGCAGTACTTC. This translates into CASSLGEKGPYEQYF.

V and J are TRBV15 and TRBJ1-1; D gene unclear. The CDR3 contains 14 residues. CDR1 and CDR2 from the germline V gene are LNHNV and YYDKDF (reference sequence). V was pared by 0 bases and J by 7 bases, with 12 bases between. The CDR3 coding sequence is TGTGCCACCAGCAGAGATGGGCAAGATTTTGAAGCTTTCTTT. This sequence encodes CATSRDGQDFEAFF.

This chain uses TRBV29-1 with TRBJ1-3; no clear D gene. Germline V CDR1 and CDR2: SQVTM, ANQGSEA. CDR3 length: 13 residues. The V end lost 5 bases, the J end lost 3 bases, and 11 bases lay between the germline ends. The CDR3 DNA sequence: TGCAGCGTTTTTTCCGGTTATGGAAACACCATATATTTT. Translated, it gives CSVFSGYGNTIYF.

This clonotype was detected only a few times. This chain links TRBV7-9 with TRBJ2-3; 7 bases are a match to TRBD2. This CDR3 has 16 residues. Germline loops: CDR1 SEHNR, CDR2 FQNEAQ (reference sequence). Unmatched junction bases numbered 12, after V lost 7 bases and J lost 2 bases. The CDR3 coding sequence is TGTGCCAGCAAAGCTTATGGGGGAGGGCACACAGATACGCAGTATTTT. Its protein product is CASKAYGGGHTDTQYF.